This entry is about one T cell receptor (beta chain). The sample comes from a study of response to subunit inactivated influenza vaccine. The CDR3 is made up of 13 amino acids. Trimming at V came to 3 bases and at J to 8 bases, leaving 5 bases not matched to a gene. CDR1 and CDR2 (germline): DFQATT, SNEGSKA (reference sequence). TCRdb processed the RT-PCR reads anew with MiXCR; each CDR3 protein has one entry. The data show about 650,000 distinct CDR3 sequences, approximately 15% seen once. This chain joins TRBV20-1 and TRBJ1-5; 9 bases match TRBD1. This clonotype originated in a man in his fifties or sixties who received an inactivated influenza vaccine. The sample was PBMCs from blood, taken around 14 days before vaccination. CDR3 sequence (DNA): TGCAGTGCTAGGGAGGGACAGGGAGAGCCCCAGCATTTT. Its protein product is CSAREGQGEPQHF.